Listed here are 18 T cell receptor beta chains from one sample, sequenced in a study of blood T cell dynamics during melanoma immunotherapy. As for time point: week 3, after first cycle of checkpoint inhibitor. Measured with immunoSEQ multiplex PCR; TCRdb has only the in-frame clones, and not every one. Of 5,400 or so clones in the sample, 84% are singletons; the top ten hold more than 30%. Specimen: blood, collected from a patient treated with checkpoint blockade. Every receptor here comes from a human donor with melanoma. Some clones in this sample may be carry-over from other donors' samples.

The rearrangement links TRBV7-9 to TRBJ2-3, with D unclear. The CDR3 has 13 residues. Trimming removed 3 bases at V and 6 bases at J, with 10 bases between. Germline values: CDR1 SEHNR, CDR2 FQNEAQ (reference sequence). Written as DNA, the CDR3 is TGTGCCAGCAGCTTTACGCCCGAGGATACGCAGTATTTT. This encodes CASSFTPEDTQYF. Combining the CDR3 with reference TRBV7-9 and TRBJ2-3 gives the whole variable domain DTGVSQNPRHKITKRGQNVTFRCDPISEHNRLYWYRQTLGQGPEFLTYFQNEAQLEKSRLLSDRFSAERPKGSFSTLEIQRTEQGDSAMYLCASSFTPEDTQYFGPGTRLTVL.

This clone was picked up a small number of times. Here the CDR3 reads CASTFSEQGAYEQYF. For the CDR3, the DNA is TGTGCCAGCACCTTCTCGGAACAGGGGGCCTACGAGCAGTACTTC. The rearrangement uses TRBV11-2 and TRBJ2-7; 8 bases map to TRBD1. V shed 7 bases, J shed 2 bases, and the junction held 10 bases outside the gene matches. The CDR3 runs to 15 residues. Germline lookup yields CDR1 SGHAT and CDR2 FQNNGV. Full variable domain (rest looked up from reference TRBV11-2 and TRBJ2-7): EAGVAQSPRYKIIEKRQSVAFWCNPISGHATLYWYQQILGQGPKLLIQFQNNGVVDDSQLPKDRFSAERLKGVDSTLKIQPAKLEDSAVYLCASTFSEQGAYEQYFGPGTRLTVT.

This rearrangement joins TRBV2 to TRBJ2-3, with D possibly TRBD2 on 6 matching bases. The CDR3 contains 15 residues. Germline loops: CDR1 SNHLY, CDR2 FYNNEI. The ends were cut back, 6 bases at V and 3 bases at J, with 16 bases in the middle. CDR3 in amino acids: CASRPGTGGTDTQYF. The CDR3 DNA reads as TGTGCCAGCAGACCCGGGACCGGAGGGACAGATACGCAGTATTTT. Full variable domain (remainder filled in from reference TRBV2 and TRBJ2-3): EPEVTQTPSHQVTQMGQEVILRCVPISNHLYFYWYRQILGQKVEFLVSFYNNEISEKSEIFDDQFSVERPDGSNFTLKIRSTKLEDSAMYFCASRPGTGGTDTQYFGPGTRLTVL.

The rearrangement joins TRBV5-1 to TRBJ2-5; 7 bases line up with TRBD2. V was pared by 0 bases and J by 11 bases, with 16 bases of the junction left unmatched. Germline V gives CDR1 SGHRS, CDR2 YFSETQ. CDR3 length: 16 residues. CDR3 in amino acids: CASSLAGTYSLREQYF. The CDR3 DNA is TGCGCCAGCAGCTTGGCCGGGACTTACTCACTGCGGGAGCAGTACTTC.

The chain joins TRBV19 to TRBJ2-7, with 9 bases matching TRBD1. With 4 bases clipped from V and 6 bases from J, the junction kept 10 bases outside the gene matches. The length of the CDR3 is 15 residues. CDR1 is LNHDA and CDR2 is SQIVND in the germline V gene (reference sequence). CDR3 coding DNA: TGTGCCAGTAGTACCACAGGGGGCGCGGGCGGCGAGCAGTACTTC. It yields the protein CASSTTGGAGGEQYF.

The genes are TRBV7-3 and TRBJ2-5; no clear D gene. CDR1 is SGHTA, CDR2 FQGTGA, per germline. V was pared by 2 bases and J by 1 base, with 14 bases between. The CDR3 is made up of 16 amino acids. CDR3 residues: CASSLLDGRIQETQYF. CDR3 coding DNA: TGTGCCAGCAGCTTATTGGACGGCCGGATCCAAGAGACCCAGTACTTC.

The chain joins TRBV27 to TRBJ2-3; D is perhaps TRBD1 (5 bases). Germline V gene data show CDR1 as MNHEY and CDR2 as SMNVEV (reference sequence). The CDR3 has 15 amino acids. V lost 5 bases, J lost 0 bases, and 12 bases lay in between. CDR3 residues: CASSPMAGSTDTQYF. The CDR3 coding sequence is TGTGCCAGCAGTCCCATGGCAGGGAGCACAGATACGCAGTATTTT.

DNA of the CDR3: TGTGCCAGCAGTTACTCGAGGGCGAGATATGGCTACACCTTC. Translation gives CASSYSRARYGYTF. The gene calls are TRBV6-5 and TRBJ1-2, with D unresolved. The germline gives CDR1 MNHEY, CDR2 SVGAGI. Trimming took 0 bases from V and 5 from J, leaving 10 bases between them. This CDR3 region has 14 residues.

As regards this clone: This specimen includes other DNA sequences encoding the same CDR3. The chain combines TRBV7-2 with TRBJ1-6, with D tentatively TRBD1 (6 bases). V lost 1 base to trimming and J lost 9 bases, with 16 bases between them. The CDR3 is made up of 16 amino acids. Germline CDR1 reads SGHTA; CDR2 reads FQGNSA. The CDR3 protein is CASSLGRGGARSPLHF. DNA of the CDR3: TGTGCCAGCAGCTTAGGGCGGGGGGGGGCGCGTTCACCCCTCCACTTT. The full variable domain, completed using reference TRBV7-2 and TRBJ1-6, is GAGVSQSPSNKVTEKGKDVELRCDPISGHTALYWYRQSLGQGLEFLIYFQGNSAPDKSGLPSDRFSAERTGGSVSTLTIQRTQQEDSAVYLCASSLGRGGARSPLHFGNGTRLTVT.

This rearrangement joins TRBV4-2 to TRBJ1-6; D uncertain. This CDR3 has 17 residues. Germline lookup yields CDR1 LGHNA and CDR2 YNFKEQ. The V end was cut by 5 bases, the J end by 0 bases, with 14 bases between. The CDR3 reads CASSSRTESSYNSPLHF. In nucleotides, the CDR3 is TGTGCCAGCAGCTCACGGACGGAGAGCTCCTATAATTCACCCCTCCACTTT.

V and J are TRBV4-1 and TRBJ1-2, with 8 bases identical to TRBD1. This CDR3 region has 17 residues. Germline trimming cut 0 bases from V and 6 bases from J; bases unmatched to any gene: 12. Germline loops: CDR1 MGHRA, CDR2 YSYEKL. CDR3 coding DNA: TGCGCCAGCAGCCAAGATCGTAGCTCAAGGACAGGGAATGGCTACACCTTC. Protein product: CASSQDRSSRTGNGYTF.

The J gene is TRBJ2-7, the V gene TRBV9, with TRBD2 matching 13 bases. V lost 3 bases and J lost 2; bases outside the gene matches: 2. CDR3 length: 15 residues. Germline V gives CDR1 SGDLS, CDR2 YYNGEE. The CDR3 spells CASSAGTSGAYEQYF. DNA for the CDR3: TGTGCCAGCAGCGCAGGGACTAGCGGGGCCTACGAGCAGTACTTC.

J is TRBJ2-7 and V is TRBV28; D uncertain. Per the germline V gene, CDR1 is MDHEN and CDR2 is SYDVKM. V lost 5 bases to trimming and J lost 2 bases, with 13 bases between them. The CDR3 extends over 14 amino acids. The CDR3 nucleotides are TGTGCCAGCAGTCCCCACGACATGACCTACGAGCAGTACTTC. Protein: CASSPHDMTYEQYF.

The chain combines TRBV19 with TRBJ1-1; D is unclear. The CDR3 covers 15 residues. Trimming took off 7 bases at V and 0 bases at J, with 15 bases between the two ends. The germline V gene encodes CDR1 LNHDA and CDR2 SQIVND (reference sequence). In DNA, the CDR3 is TGTGCCAGTATTGGTCAGGCGACCATGAACACTGAAGCTTTCTTT. Encoded protein: CASIGQATMNTEAFF.

The chain uses TRBV28 and TRBJ1-5; D uncertain. The germline gives CDR1 MDHEN, CDR2 SYDVKM. With 2 bases removed from V and 7 bases from J, the gap between germline ends came to 6 bases. The CDR3 runs to 12 residues. CDR3: CASSLVKQPQHF. The CDR3 nucleotides are TGTGCCAGCAGTTTAGTTAAGCAGCCCCAGCATTTT.

The chain links TRBV27 to TRBJ1-5; 7 bases match TRBD1. CDR3 length equals 15 residues. Germline V gives CDR1 MNHEY, CDR2 SMNVEV (reference sequence). Unmatched junction bases numbered 8, after V lost 4 bases and J lost 5 bases. The CDR3 protein is CASSWGRGGDQPQHF. The CDR3 bases are TGTGCCAGCAGTTGGGGCAGGGGGGGCGATCAGCCCCAGCATTTT.

The chain carries TRBV9 and TRBJ2-2; 14 positions match TRBD2. The germline gives CDR1 SGDLS, CDR2 YYNGEE. CDR3 length: 19 residues. Losses at the gene ends were 3 bases for V and 3 bases for J; bases not matched to a gene: 10. In nucleotides, the CDR3 is TGTGCCAGCAGCGACCCTCGGACTAGCGGGGGGAGTTACACCGGGGAGCTGTTTTTT. This gives the protein CASSDPRTSGGSYTGELFF.

The chain links TRBV9 to TRBJ2-7; the D gene is possibly TRBD1 (5 bases). Trimming stripped 0 bases from V and 5 bases from J, with 12 bases between. The CDR3 is 14 residues long. Germline CDR1 and CDR2: SGDLS and YYNGEE. The DNA for the CDR3 is TGTGCCAGCAGCGTAGGGGCAGGGTCCAACGAGCAGTACTTC. This translates into CASSVGAGSNEQYF.